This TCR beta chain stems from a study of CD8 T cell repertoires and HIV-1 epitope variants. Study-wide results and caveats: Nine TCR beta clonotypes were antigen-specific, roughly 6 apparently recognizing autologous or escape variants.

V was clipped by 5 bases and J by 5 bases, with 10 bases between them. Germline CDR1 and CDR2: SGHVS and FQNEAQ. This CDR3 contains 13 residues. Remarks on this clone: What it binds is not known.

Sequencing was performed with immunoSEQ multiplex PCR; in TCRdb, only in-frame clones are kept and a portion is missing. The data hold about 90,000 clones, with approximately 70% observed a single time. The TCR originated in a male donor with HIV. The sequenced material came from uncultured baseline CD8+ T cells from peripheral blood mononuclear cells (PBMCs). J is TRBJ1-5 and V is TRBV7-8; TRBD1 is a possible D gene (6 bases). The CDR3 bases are TGTGCCAGCAGCCGAGGGGGGTATCAGCCCCAGCATTTT. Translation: CASSRGGYQPQHF.